A single sample gave rise to the 18 T cell receptor beta chains below, sequenced in a study of cytotoxic CD8 clonotypes in ibrutinib-treated CLL. Repertoires were generated with immunoSEQ multiplex PCR, while TCRdb's copy carries only in-frame clones and drops some. Of 150,000 or so clones listed, 65% to 85% were seen once; the top ten hold 7.6%. Specimen: PBMCs, collected after 36 months of ibrutinib treatment. The receptors stem from a human donor with chronic lymphocytic leukemia.

The chain is built from TRBV7-9 and TRBJ1-6; no clear D gene. Germline lookup yields CDR1 SEHNR and CDR2 FQNEAQ (reference sequence). Trimming shortened V by 1 base and J by 7 bases, and 8 bases separated the two germline ends. CDR3 length: 14 residues. The CDR3 protein is CASSLGARNSPLHF. The CDR3 DNA follows: TGTGCCAGCAGCTTAGGGGCGCGAAATTCACCCCTCCACTTT.

V gene TRBV10-3 combines with J gene TRBJ2-7; D is perhaps TRBD2 (5 bases). The germline V gene encodes CDR1 ENHRY and CDR2 SYGVKD. V was shortened by 2 bases and J by 4 bases, with 15 bases between the two germline ends. The CDR3 is made up of 15 amino acids. CDR3 bases: TGTGCCATCAGTGAGCCCGGGGAAAACCGTTACGAGCAGTACTTC. It is translated as CAISEPGENRYEQYF.

The chain carries TRBV2 and TRBJ1-1; D may be TRBD1 (5 bases). The CDR3 covers 17 residues. V was shortened by 6 bases and J by 4 bases, with 24 bases between the two germline ends. Germline V gene data show CDR1 as SNHLY and CDR2 as FYNNEI. The DNA of the CDR3 is TGTGCCAGCAGCGTACCCAGGATAGGAGCAGGGAGCACTGAAGCTTTCTTT. It codes for CASSVPRIGAGSTEAFF.

The genes are TRBV10-3 and TRBJ1-6, with 8 bases aligning to TRBD1. Germline CDR1 ENHRY, CDR2 SYGVKD. The CDR3 loop spans 17 amino acids. J gave up 0 bases and V 6 bases, and 7 bases lay outside the gene matches. The CDR3 protein is CAISRQGPSSYNSPLHF. As DNA, the CDR3 is TGTGCCATCAGCAGACAGGGGCCGAGCTCCTATAATTCACCCCTCCACTTT.

The V and J genes are TRBV25-1 and TRBJ1-4, with D possibly being TRBD1 (6 bases). CDR1 and CDR2 from the germline V gene are MGHDK and SYGVNS. Trimming removed 6 bases at V and 10 bases at J, with 15 bases between. This CDR3 contains 13 residues. This CDR3 reads CASRGRGEGKLFF. In DNA, the CDR3 is TGTGCCAGCAGGGGCAGGGGCGAGGGAAAACTGTTTTTT.

This chain uses TRBV28 with TRBJ1-1, with D unresolved. V lost 3 bases to trimming and J lost 7 bases, with 12 bases between them. The CDR3 has 13 amino acids. Germline V lookup: CDR1 MDHEN, CDR2 SYDVKM. The CDR3 sequence is CASSFSGSGEAFF. In DNA form, the CDR3 reads TGTGCCAGCAGTTTTTCGGGTTCGGGTGAAGCTTTCTTT.

V is TRBV29-1 and J is TRBJ2-1; D may be TRBD1 or TRBD2 (5 bases each). The germline V gene encodes CDR1 SQVTM and CDR2 ANQGSEA. Trimming left V 0 bases short and J 6 bases short, with 15 bases between. CDR3 length: 15 amino acids. The CDR3 coding sequence is TGCAGCGTTGAAGATTTTGGGGGAAGGGCCAATGAGCAGTTCTTC. It translates to CSVEDFGGRANEQFF.

The chain has TRBV5-5 and TRBJ2-5; D assignment may be TRBD1 or TRBD2 (5 bases each). The CDR3 is made up of 15 amino acids. V was pared by 4 bases and J by 6 bases, with 19 bases between. The germline V gene encodes CDR1 SGHKS and CDR2 YYEKEE (reference sequence). CDR3 in amino acids: CASSPPGPALQTQYF. DNA for the CDR3: TGTGCCAGCAGCCCGCCGGGACCCGCGTTACAGACCCAGTACTTC.

This clone was seen just once. The CDR3 nucleotides read TGCGCCAGCAGCCTAGGGGACACCCAAGGTGCAGAAGCTTTCTTT. It encodes CASSLGDTQGAEAFF. V and J are TRBV5-1 and TRBJ1-1, with D possibly matching TRBD1 (6 bases). CDR1 is SGHRS, CDR2 YFSETQ, per germline. The CDR3 has 15 amino acids. Trimming shortened V by 4 bases and J by 8 bases, and 21 bases separated the two germline ends.

V usage is TRBV4-1 and J usage is TRBJ1-1; perhaps TRBD1 as D (6 bases). The CDR3 has 17 residues. Per germline, CDR1 MGHRA and CDR2 YSYEKL. Trimming shortened V by 8 bases and J by 3 bases, and 25 bases separated the two germline ends. The CDR3 here is CASSNSLRTGSHTEAFF. The CDR3 coding sequence is TGCGCCAGCTCCAACTCACTACGAACAGGGAGTCACACTGAAGCTTTCTTT.

On this clone: The identical CDR3 is also encoded by other nucleotide sequences in the sample. The rearrangement uses TRBV2 and TRBJ1-1, with D unclear. CDR1 is SNHLY, CDR2 FYNNEI, per germline. The V end lost 6 bases, the J end lost 0 bases, and 5 bases lay between the germline ends. The CDR3 spans 12 residues. The CDR3 sequence is CASRSLNTEAFF. The CDR3, as DNA: TGTGCCAGCAGGTCCCTGAACACTGAAGCTTTCTTT.

The table lists this clone with many counts. CDR3 region: CASSSSRSGASGYTF. The CDR3 DNA reads as TGTGCCAGCAGCTCAAGTAGGAGCGGGGCGTCTGGCTACACCTTC. The chain recombines TRBV13 with TRBJ1-2, with TRBD1 as a possible D gene (5 bases). The CDR3 has 15 residues. V dropped 4 bases and J dropped 7 bases, with 19 bases sitting between them. The germline V gene has CDR1 PRHDT and CDR2 FYEKMQ (reference sequence). The whole variable domain, remainder taken from reference TRBV13 and TRBJ1-2, is AAGVIQSPRHLIKEKRETATLKCYPIPRHDTVYWYQQGPGQDPQFLISFYEKMQSDKGSIPDRFSAQQFSDYHSELNMSSLELGDSALYFCASSSSRSGASGYTFGSGTRLTVV.

The V and J genes are TRBV7-3 and TRBJ2-2; D not resolved. Looked up from germline, CDR1 is SGHTA and CDR2 is FQGTGA. The CDR3 consists of 14 residues. V dropped 5 bases and J dropped 5 bases, with 12 bases sitting between them. CDR3 bases: TGTGCCAGCAGCCCCACGTGGGGAACCGGGGAGCTGTTTTTT. It specifies CASSPTWGTGELFF.

The DNA of the CDR3 is TGTGCCAGCAGTCCAGGGCAGAGTTCCTATGGCTACACCTTC. This gives the protein CASSPGQSSYGYTF. The chain employs TRBV28 and TRBJ1-2, with TRBD1 as a possible D gene (5 bases). The CDR3 sequence is 14 residues long. V lost 5 bases and J lost 4, with 14 bases in between. Germline loops: CDR1 MDHEN, CDR2 SYDVKM.

This chain links TRBV5-1 with TRBJ1-2; D not certain. This CDR3 region has 16 residues. Germline CDR1 is SGHRS and CDR2 is YFSETQ. Trimming took off 4 bases at V and 0 bases at J, with 16 bases between the two ends. The CDR3 region is CASSPTPGIANYGYTF. CDR3 nucleotide sequence: TGCGCCAGCAGCCCCACGCCAGGAATAGCTAACTATGGCTACACCTTC.

This chain joins TRBV18 and TRBJ1-1; D call uncertain. Germline CDR1 is KGHSH and CDR2 is LQKENI. V shed 4 bases and J shed 3 bases, with 6 bases lying between them. The CDR3 covers 12 residues. The CDR3 reads CASSLQDTEAFF. Here the CDR3 DNA reads TGTGCCAGCTCACTTCAGGACACTGAAGCTTTCTTT. Full variable domain (remainder filled in from reference TRBV18 and TRBJ1-1): NAGVMQNPRHLVRRRGQEARLRCSPMKGHSHVYWYRQLPEEGLKFMVYLQKENIIDESGMPKERFSAEFPKEGPSILRIQQVVRGDSAAYFCASSLQDTEAFFGQGTRLTVV.

The chain couples TRBV10-1 to TRBJ2-2, with 7 positions matching TRBD1. The V gene end was trimmed by 5 bases and the J gene end by 2 bases; junction bases not matched to a gene: 5. CDR1 and CDR2 (germline): WNHNN, SYGVQD (reference sequence). The CDR3 loop spans 15 amino acids. CDR3 DNA: TGCGCCAGCAGTCGGGACAGCCGAAACACCGGGGAGCTGTTTTTT. It translates to CASSRDSRNTGELFF.

The chain recombines TRBV4-1 with TRBJ2-1; no firm D call. The CDR3 covers 14 residues. The ends were cut back, 2 bases at V and 7 bases at J, with 12 bases in the middle. CDR1 and CDR2 (germline): MGHRA, YSYEKL. CDR3 loop: CASSQLLDGNEQFF. The CDR3 DNA sequence: TGCGCCAGCAGCCAACTCCTTGATGGGAATGAGCAGTTCTTC.